This passage covers 26 T cell receptor beta chains from one sample sequenced in a study of blood T cell repertoires in COVID-19. The table came from immunoSEQ multiplex PCR; TCRdb's copy has only in-frame clones and leaves some out. The sample yields 50,000 to 70,000 clones, about nine tenths seen once. The sample was peripheral blood. The receptor set was obtained from a woman of 80 years or more with active COVID-19.

CDR3 nucleotides: TGCAGCGTTGAAGATCCGGGGGACAATGAGCAGTTCTTC. It specifies CSVEDPGDNEQFF. The J gene is TRBJ2-1, the V gene TRBV29-1, with D perhaps TRBD2 (6 bases). CDR3 length: 13 residues. Germline V gene sequence: CDR1 SQVTM, CDR2 ANQGSEA. V was shortened by 0 bases and J by 5 bases, with 8 bases between the two germline ends.

The V gene is TRBV6-5, the J gene TRBJ2-7, with D perhaps TRBD1 (5 bases). V was cut by 0 bases and J by 3 bases, with 9 bases left in between. The CDR3 has 14 residues. Germline CDR1 MNHEY, CDR2 SVGAGI. CDR3 protein: CASSYSGQSYEQYF. The DNA for the CDR3 is TGTGCCAGCAGTTACTCGGGGCAGAGCTACGAGCAGTACTTC.

This clone has just one count. This chain uses TRBV20-1 with TRBJ1-4; D unclear. This CDR3 contains 13 residues. Trimming left V 3 bases short and J 6 bases short, with 11 bases between. Germline V gene data show CDR1 as DFQATT and CDR2 as SNEGSKA (reference sequence). The CDR3 region has the DNA TGCAGTGCTAGTGCAGGTTTTGATGAAAAACTGTTTTTT. As protein: CSASAGFDEKLFF.

Turning to this clone: One end of the junction does not line up with germline, which may come from a read error. The CDR3 DNA reads TGTGCCAGCAGCTCCCTAGGACTAGCGGGAGACGGCCTAATCTTC. Protein sequence: CASSSLGLAGDGLIF. This chain connects TRBV27 to TRBJ2-7, with 13 bases identical to TRBD2. Per germline, CDR1 MNHEY and CDR2 SMNVEV (reference sequence). This CDR3 spans 15 amino acids.

J is TRBJ2-1 and V is TRBV27; 7 positions match TRBD1. Germline V lookup: CDR1 MNHEY, CDR2 SMNVEV (reference sequence). J was trimmed by 1 base and V by 6 bases; bases with no gene match: 6. There are 15 residues in the CDR3. DNA for the CDR3: TGTGCCAGCAGACTCACAGGGGAGTCCTACAATGAGCAGTTCTTC. It translates to CASRLTGESYNEQFF.

The rearrangement uses TRBV12-3 or TRBV12-4 and TRBJ1-1, with TRBD1 matching 9 bases. Trimming at V came to 6 bases and at J to 5 bases, leaving 4 bases not matched to a gene. The CDR3 runs to 13 residues. This CDR3 is CASSPDRGTEAFF. The CDR3 DNA reads TGTGCCAGCAGCCCCGACAGGGGGACTGAAGCTTTCTTT.

The J gene is TRBJ2-3, the V gene TRBV5-4, with TRBD2 as a possible D gene (5 bases). CDR1 is SGHNT, CDR2 YYREEE, per germline (reference sequence). V was shortened by 4 bases and J by 4 bases, with 19 bases between the two germline ends. The CDR3 length is 16 residues. This CDR3 is CASSRDRASAPDTQYF. Here the CDR3 DNA reads TGTGCCAGCAGCCGGGATCGGGCCTCCGCCCCAGATACGCAGTATTTT.

The chain uses TRBV6-1 and TRBJ1-6; no clear D gene. The CDR3 sequence is 17 residues long. Per the germline V gene, CDR1 is MNHNS and CDR2 is SASEGT. V lost 2 bases, J lost 10 bases, and 21 bases lay in between. The CDR3 reads CASSESPGARIKSPLHF. The CDR3 region has the DNA TGTGCCAGCAGTGAATCCCCTGGCGCCAGGATCAAGTCACCCCTCCACTTT.

The CDR3 bases are TGTGCCAGCAGCTCGCGGGAGCACACAGATACGCAGTATTTT. Translating gives CASSSREHTDTQYF. The V and J genes are TRBV27 and TRBJ2-3, with 7 positions matching TRBD2. The J segment lost 2 bases and the V segment lost 6 bases, leaving 5 bases of the junction unmatched. There are 14 residues in the CDR3. Looked up from germline, CDR1 is MNHEY and CDR2 is SMNVEV (reference sequence).

The table lists this clone with a count of one. This chain joins TRBV28 and TRBJ1-4; a weak D match, TRBD1 (5 bases). V lost 5 bases, J lost 3 bases, and 10 bases lay in between. Germline loops: CDR1 MDHEN, CDR2 SYDVKM. CDR3 length: 14 amino acids. In nucleotides, the CDR3 is TGTGCCAGCAGTACAGGCGCAGCTAATGAAAAACTGTTTTTT. It codes for CASSTGAANEKLFF.

The chain links TRBV5-4 to TRBJ2-1; 8 bases agree with TRBD2. The V gene end was trimmed by 2 bases and the J gene end by 6 bases; junction bases not matched to a gene: 4. Germline V gene sequence: CDR1 SGHNT, CDR2 YYREEE (reference sequence). The CDR3 sequence is 14 residues long. The CDR3 is CASSFPGGPNEQFF. CDR3 DNA sequence: TGTGCCAGCAGCTTTCCGGGAGGGCCCAATGAGCAGTTCTTC.

The chain combines TRBV27 with TRBJ1-5; D call uncertain. The CDR3 is 13 amino acids. CDR1 and CDR2 (germline): MNHEY, SMNVEV (reference sequence). V was shortened by 2 bases and J by 6 bases, with 8 bases between the two germline ends. The CDR3: CASSLGGFQPQHF. The CDR3 DNA reads as TGTGCCAGCAGTTTAGGAGGGTTTCAGCCCCAGCATTTT.

CDR3 nucleotides: TGCGCCAGCAGCCAGACAACAGGGACGGCCTACGAGCAGTACTTC. It encodes CASSQTTGTAYEQYF. This chain uses TRBV4-1 with TRBJ2-7; TRBD1 is a possible D gene (6 bases). This CDR3 is built from 15 residues. Germline CDR1 and CDR2: MGHRA and YSYEKL. Trimming shortened V by 3 bases and J by 2 bases, and 14 bases separated the two germline ends.

This clone turned up a few times. The chain employs TRBV7-9 and TRBJ1-6; possible D gene TRBD1, 6 bases. The CDR3 covers 13 residues. Germline lookup yields CDR1 SEHNR and CDR2 FQNEAQ (reference sequence). Trimming pared 5 bases from V and 8 bases from J, leaving 10 bases between. The CDR3 here is CASSAQGYSPLHF. The DNA of the CDR3 is TGTGCCAGCAGCGCACAGGGTTATTCACCCCTCCACTTT.

This clone was counted once. This chain joins TRBV7-9 and TRBJ1-4; D perhaps matches TRBD1 (6 bases). From germline, CDR1 is SEHNR and CDR2 FQNEAQ (reference sequence). The CDR3 has 14 residues. Trimming removed 5 bases from V and 7 bases from J, with 14 bases in between. CDR3 loop: CASSPRGFGEKLFF. CDR3 DNA sequence: TGTGCCAGCAGCCCCAGGGGTTTCGGTGAAAAACTGTTTTTT.

The V gene is TRBV28, the J gene TRBJ2-5; D possibly corresponds to TRBD2 (6 bases). The V gene's germline CDR1 is MDHEN and CDR2 SYDVKM. V lost 3 bases, J lost 2 bases, and 13 bases lay in between. The CDR3 extends over 15 amino acids. CDR3 in DNA: TGTGCCAGCAGTTTTTTGGGGGGTAGACAAGAGACCCAGTACTTC. It codes for CASSFLGGRQETQYF.

The V call is TRBV5-1, the J call TRBJ2-3; TRBD2 matches 13 bases. The CDR3 spans 16 residues. Germline V CDR1 and CDR2: SGHRS, YFSETQ. The V gene end was trimmed by 3 bases and the J gene end by 2 bases; junction bases not matched to a gene: 3. In nucleotides, the CDR3 is TGCGCCAGCAGCTGGGGGACTAGCGGGGACACAGATACGCAGTATTTT. Its translation is CASSWGTSGDTDTQYF.

The rearrangement links TRBV27 to TRBJ2-7; 8 bases are a match to TRBD2. The trim removed 4 bases at V and 3 bases at J, leaving 11 bases unmatched. CDR3 length: 16 residues. Germline lookup yields CDR1 MNHEY and CDR2 SMNVEV (reference sequence). CDR3 in DNA: TGTGCCAGCAGTTCGGAGGTACGGGGGGGGTACTACGAGCAGTACTTC. Translating gives CASSSEVRGGYYEQYF.

This clone was detected once. The chain uses TRBV6-2 or TRBV6-3 and TRBJ1-4, with D uncertain. Germline V lookup: CDR1 MNHEY, CDR2 SVGEGT. The CDR3 extends over 14 amino acids. Trimming stripped 5 bases from V and 6 bases from J, with 13 bases between. CDR3 protein: CASSDWTGDEKLFF. As DNA, the CDR3 is TGTGCCAGCAGTGACTGGACGGGAGATGAAAAACTGTTTTTT.

The chain is built from TRBV6-5 and TRBJ2-3; D gene uncertain. The CDR3 contains 15 residues. With 2 bases removed from V and 0 bases from J, the gap between germline ends came to 9 bases. Germline V gene lookup returns CDR1 MNHEY and CDR2 SVGAGI. CDR3 region: CASSYARPSTDTQYF. CDR3 nucleotides: TGTGCCAGCAGTTACGCCAGGCCTAGCACAGATACGCAGTATTTT.

This clone is a singleton in its sample. The J gene is TRBJ2-7, the V gene TRBV18, with D tentatively TRBD2 (6 bases). The CDR3 is made up of 15 amino acids. From germline, CDR1 is KGHSH and CDR2 LQKENI. Between the trimmed V and J ends, which lost 2 bases and 3 bases, there was a span of 14 bases. CDR3 residues: CASSPGVEGFYEQYV. CDR3 in DNA: TGTGCCAGCTCACCAGGGGTGGAGGGGTTCTACGAGCAGTACGTC.

V and J are TRBV7-9 and TRBJ2-7; D uncertain. The CDR3 spans 13 residues. With 5 bases removed from V and 6 bases from J, the gap between germline ends came to 14 bases. Germline V lookup: CDR1 SEHNR, CDR2 FQNEAQ (reference sequence). CDR3 amino acids: CASSPRSLGEQYF. The CDR3 coding sequence is TGTGCCAGCAGCCCCCGGTCCCTAGGCGAGCAGTACTTC.

This chain connects TRBV27 to TRBJ2-3; the match to TRBD1 covers 7 bases. V shed 6 bases and J 1 base; nucleotides not matched to a gene: 7. The CDR3 sequence is 15 residues long. Germline V lookup: CDR1 MNHEY, CDR2 SMNVEV (reference sequence). This CDR3 is CASSLQGDRTDTQYF. The CDR3 DNA sequence: TGTGCCAGCAGCCTGCAGGGGGATCGCACAGATACGCAGTATTTT.

This clone was detected once. The chain uses TRBV5-4 and TRBJ1-1; D is uncertain. This CDR3 is built from 14 residues. V lost 5 bases and J 1 base, leaving 12 bases between the germline ends. Germline CDR1 and CDR2: SGHNT and YYREEE (reference sequence). The CDR3 protein is CASRSETENTEAFF. CDR3 sequence (DNA): TGTGCCAGCAGAAGCGAAACCGAGAACACTGAAGCTTTCTTT.

The genes are TRBV6-5 and TRBJ1-1; D perhaps matches TRBD1 (5 bases). In germline, CDR1 is MNHEY, CDR2 SVGAGI. Trimming took off 5 bases at V and 11 bases at J, with 15 bases between the two ends. The CDR3 is made up of 12 amino acids. The CDR3 protein is CASSRRTGEAFF. DNA for the CDR3: TGTGCCAGCAGTAGGCGGACGGGGGAGGCTTTCTTT.

This clone was counted a single time. The chain couples TRBV5-1 to TRBJ2-3, with unresolved D. Germline V gene lookup returns CDR1 SGHRS and CDR2 YFSETQ. CDR3 length equals 16 residues. V dropped 0 bases and J dropped 2 bases, with 13 bases sitting between them. The CDR3 DNA is TGCGCCAGCAGCTTGGCCGTCGGCGGCCCCACAGATACGCAGTATTTT. Its translation: CASSLAVGGPTDTQYF. Using reference TRBV5-1 and TRBJ2-3 for the parts outside the CDR3, the full variable domain is KAGVTQTPRYLIKTRGQQVTLSCSPISGHRSVSWYQQTPGQGLQFLFEYFSETQRNKGNFPGRFSGRQFSNSRSEMNVSTLELGDSALYLCASSLAVGGPTDTQYFGPGTRLTVL.